This is a list of T cell receptor beta chains from one sample in a study of technical replicates of blood from several donors. This table comes from immunoSEQ multiplex PCR, and its TCRdb copy is limited to in-frame clones, with some not included. The data hold around 75,000 clones, with about 90% observed a single time. Sequenced input: T cells isolated from PBMCs. These receptors came from a human donor in good health. CDR3s include the opening cysteine and the closing phenylalanine or tryptophan. The D gene is left open where the match is weak. The size of a clone is reported for some rows only, either as once, few or many, or as a class for expanded clones.

>TRBJ1-2|once|15|TRBV19|-
CASSIPLASNYGYTF
TGTGCCAGTAGTATCCCGCTAGCTTCTAACTATGGCTACACCTTC
>TRBJ2-7|-|11|TRBV28|-
CASSLSHEQYF
TGTGCCAGCAGTCTTTCCCACGAGCAGTACTTC
>TRBJ1-1|-|14|TRBV29-1|-
CSVEVPGQNTEAFF
TGCAGCGTTGAGGTACCGGGACAGAACACTGAAGCTTTCTTT
>TRBJ2-1|-|16|TRBV4-1|-
CASSQGAGSSYNEQFF
TGCGCCAGCAGCCAAGGGGCCGGGAGCTCCTACAATGAGCAGTTCTTC
>TRBJ1-4|-|16|TRBV19|TRBD1
CASSIGYRGSNEKLFF
TGTGCCAGTAGTATTGGATACAGGGGGAGTAATGAAAAACTGTTTTTT
>TRBJ2-4|-|16|TRBV19|TRBD2
CASSTGLAIAKNIQYF
TGTGCCAGTAGTACCGGACTAGCTATAGCCAAAAACATTCAGTACTTC
>TRBJ1-1|-|15|TRBV6-5|-
CASSYSRQLNTEAFF
TGTGCCAGCAGTTACTCCCGACAGTTGAACACTGAAGCTTTCTTT
>TRBJ2-7|-|13|TRBV5-1|-
CASSRAEMYEQYF
TGCGCCAGCTCCAGGGCGGAAATGTACGAGCAGTACTTC
>TRBJ2-5|-|13|TRBV29-1|TRBD2
CSVRAGLAETQYF
TGCAGCGTGAGGGCGGGACTAGCAGAGACCCAGTACTTC
>TRBJ2-1|-|12|TRBV7-2|TRBD2
CASSLSGRTQFF
TGTGCCAGCAGCTTAAGCGGGAGAACTCAGTTCTTC
>TRBJ1-3|-|14|TRBV7-8|-
CASSLAESGNTIYF
TGTGCCAGCAGCTTAGCGGAGAGTGGAAACACCATATATTTT
>TRBJ2-2|-|16|TRBV10-1|-
CASSDPASPNTGELFF
TGCGCCAGCAGTGATCCCGCTAGCCCGAACACCGGGGAGCTGTTTTTT
>TRBJ2-7|-|16|TRBV5-1|-
CASSTRAQSETYEQYF
TGCGCCAGCAGTACGCGGGCTCAGAGTGAAACCTACGAGCAGTACTTC
>TRBJ1-1|-|14|TRBV19|-
CASRKPGGGTEAFF
TGTGCCAGTAGGAAGCCGGGGGGAGGCACTGAAGCTTTCTTT
>TRBJ1-2|-|15|TRBV7-2|-
CASSETGSLGYGYTF
TGTGCCAGCAGTGAAACCGGGAGCCTGGGCTATGGCTACACCTTC
>TRBJ1-2|-|12|TRBV5-1|-
CASSWDSYGYTF
TGCGCCAGCAGCTGGGACTCCTATGGCTACACCTTC
>TRBJ1-1|-|15|TRBV25-1|-
CASSESGAGNTEAFF
TGTGCCAGCAGTGAAAGCGGGGCGGGGAACACTGAAGCTTTCTTT
>TRBJ1-5|-|15|TRBV2|TRBD1
CASSSDRVSNQPQHF
TGTGCCAGCAGTTCGGACAGGGTAAGCAATCAGCCCCAGCATTTT